The 18 T cell receptor beta chains in this list originate from one sample, sequenced in a study of T cells in Graves' hyperthyroidism and ophthalmopathy. TCR beta CDR3 regions were amplified from RNA. HTBI primers drove first-round RT-PCR of the TCR CDR3. One entry per CDR3 protein results from TCRdb running MiXCR on the multiplex PCR reads. The sample holds about 590,000 distinct CDR3 sequences, about 14% seen once. What was sequenced was blood. The receptors here all came from a young woman with Graves' ophthalmopathy.

This clonotype was counted ten times or more. The chain carries TRBV18 and TRBJ2-5; D is uncertain. This CDR3 comprises 13 residues. Trimming cost V 3 bases and J 1 base, with 6 bases left between them. CDR1 and CDR2 from the germline V gene are KGHSH and LQKENI. CDR3 sequence (DNA): TGTGCCAGCTCACCGGCTGCCCAAGAGACCCAGTACTTC. It specifies CASSPAAQETQYF.

With respect to this clonotype: A much larger clone lies one base from this, so it may be a read error. The chain employs TRBV30 and TRBJ1-5; perhaps TRBD1 as D (5 bases). This CDR3 is built from 16 residues. Germline lookup yields CDR1 GTSNPN and CDR2 SVGIG (reference sequence). The CDR3 loop reads CAWSVWRGRSNQPRHF. The CDR3 DNA sequence: TGTGCCTGGAGTGTATGGAGGGGCCGGAGCAATCAGCCCCGGCATTTT. Drawing the rest from reference TRBV30 and TRBJ1-5, the complete variable domain is SQTIHQWPATLVQPVGSPLSLECTVEGTSNPNLYWYRQAAGRGLQLLFYSVGIGQISSEVPQNLSASRPQDRQFILSSKKLLLSDSGFYLCAWSVWRGRSNQPRHFGDGTRLSIL.

This clonotype was observed a few times. The chain joins TRBV29-1 to TRBJ1-4, with D perhaps matching TRBD1 (6 bases). Trimming removed 7 bases at V and 8 bases at J, with 14 bases between. Germline V gene lookup returns CDR1 SQVTM and CDR2 ANQGSEA. The CDR3 consists of 12 residues. The CDR3 region has the DNA TGCAGCGCTACAGGGTTTAACGAAAAACTGTTTTTT. Translated: CSATGFNEKLFF.

This clonotype was detected many times. The J gene is TRBJ2-1, the V gene TRBV29-1; TRBD1 might be the D (6 bases). V dropped 3 bases and J dropped 6 bases, with 9 bases sitting between them. The CDR3 consists of 12 residues. Germline V CDR1 and CDR2: SQVTM, ANQGSEA. The CDR3 DNA follows: TGCAGCGTTGACCACAGGGTCAATGAGCAGTTCTTC. This encodes CSVDHRVNEQFF.

Many counts were recorded for this clonotype. The gene calls are TRBV2 and TRBJ2-3; 15 bases are shared with TRBD2. After removal of 6 bases from V and 10 bases from J, the junction contained 8 bases not matched to a gene. CDR3 size: 15 residues. Looked up from germline, CDR1 is SNHLY and CDR2 is FYNNEI. This CDR3 is CASRLGLAGGTAQYF. The CDR3 DNA follows: TGTGCCAGCAGACTCGGACTAGCGGGAGGGACGGCGCAGTATTTT.

As DNA, the CDR3 is TGCAGCGTTGAAGGCCAGGCCTACGAGCAGTACTTC. Encoded protein: CSVEGQAYEQYF. The V and J genes are TRBV29-1 and TRBJ2-7; D remains unclear. Trimming removed 1 base at V and 2 bases at J, with 6 bases between. The CDR3 sequence is 12 residues long. CDR1 and CDR2 from the germline V gene are SQVTM and ANQGSEA.

V gene TRBV27 combines with J gene TRBJ2-3; D not certain. V dropped 5 bases and J dropped 0 bases, with 12 bases sitting between them. This CDR3 has 15 residues. Germline CDR1 MNHEY, CDR2 SMNVEV (reference sequence). DNA for the CDR3: TGTGCCAGCAGTCTCATGGGCGGCAGCACAGATACGCAGTATTTT. Its translation: CASSLMGGSTDTQYF.

This clonotype was seen more than once but under ten times. The chain combines TRBV6-2 or TRBV6-3 with TRBJ2-3; 8 bases map to TRBD2. The CDR3 covers 17 residues. The germline gives CDR1 MNHEY, CDR2 SVGEGT. Trimming at V came to 0 bases and at J to 0 bases, leaving 5 bases not matched to a gene. CDR3 loop: CASSYSRAGGSTDTQYF. The DNA of the CDR3 is TGTGCCAGCAGTTACTCGAGGGCGGGGGGAAGCACAGATACGCAGTATTTT.

This clonotype was seen ten or more times. The chain employs TRBV11-1 and TRBJ1-1, with D unresolved. CDR1 and CDR2 (germline): SGHAT, FQDESV (reference sequence). The CDR3 totals 14 residues. V was clipped by 4 bases and J by 1 base, with 10 bases between them. Here the CDR3 DNA reads TGTGCCAGCAGCTCCCCCAGAGGGAACACTGAAGCTTTCTTT. Protein: CASSSPRGNTEAFF.

This clonotype was seen at least ten times. The V and J genes are TRBV28 and TRBJ1-6; 8 nucleotides match TRBD1. The V gene's germline CDR1 is MDHEN and CDR2 SYDVKM. Trimming removed 8 bases from V and 10 bases from J; junction bases left unmatched: 7. This CDR3 region has 13 residues. The DNA of the CDR3 is TGTGCCAGCTCCGACAGGGGCGGCTCACCCCTCCACTTT. It yields the protein CASSDRGGSPLHF.

A note on this clonotype: This sequence may be a read error, since a much larger clone differs from it by one base. The rearrangement links TRBV2 to TRBJ2-1; perhaps TRBD2 as D (5 bases). The germline CDR1 and CDR2 sequences are SNHLY and FYNNEI. The CDR3 is 15 residues long. CDR3 sequence (DNA): TGTGCCAGCATGGCCAGGACTGGCGAAAACAATGGGCAGTTCTTC. Translation: CASMARTGENNGQFF.

In its sample, this clonotype was seen many times. The V call is TRBV6-1, the J call TRBJ2-7; possible D gene TRBD2, 6 bases. The V gene lost 2 bases and the J gene lost 2 bases, with 10 bases spanning the gap. This CDR3 spans 14 amino acids. Germline-derived CDR1 and CDR2 are MNHNS and SASEGT. The CDR3 loop reads CASSEFGGTYEQYF. DNA for the CDR3: TGTGCCAGCAGTGAATTTGGGGGGACCTACGAGCAGTACTTC.

For this clonotype: Germline and junction disagree at one end, which may indicate a read error. The J gene is TRBJ2-7, the V gene TRBV20-1; the match to TRBD2 covers 9 bases. The CDR3 has 16 amino acids. Germline lookup yields CDR1 DFQATT and CDR2 SNEGSKA (reference sequence). The CDR3 bases are TGCAATGCTAGAGGCCTCCCGACTAGCGGTACCTACGAGCAGTACTTC. It encodes CNARGLPTSGTYEQYF.

The table lists this clonotype with many counts. The genes are TRBV5-1 and TRBJ2-3; D is undetermined. There are 12 residues in the CDR3. CDR1 and CDR2 (germline): SGHRS, YFSETQ. Trimming removed 5 bases from V and 5 bases from J, with 9 bases in between. The CDR3 sequence: CASRPVEDTQYF. CDR3 DNA: TGCGCCAGCAGGCCCGTCGAAGATACGCAGTATTTT.

In its sample, this clonotype was seen many times. The V gene is TRBV29-1, the J gene TRBJ2-1; 9 bases match TRBD2. The germline CDR1 and CDR2 sequences are SQVTM and ANQGSEA. The CDR3 is made up of 14 amino acids. J lost 9 bases, V lost 3 bases, and 9 bases had no gene match. CDR3 DNA sequence: TGCAGCGTTGATGCGCTAGCGGGAATGAGTGAGCAGTTCTTC. Translating gives CSVDALAGMSEQFF.

This clonotype was observed at least ten times. This chain joins TRBV20-1 and TRBJ2-5; 7 bases align to TRBD2. Germline values: CDR1 DFQATT, CDR2 SNEGSKA (reference sequence). This CDR3 comprises 15 residues. With V trimmed by 1 base and J by 4 bases, 9 bases remained unmatched. CDR3 sequence (DNA): TGCAGTGCTAGAGGGGGCGGGTCGGGGGGAGAGACCCAGTACTTC. It encodes CSARGGGSGGETQYF.

The sample holds a few counts of this clonotype. V is TRBV10-3 and J is TRBJ2-2; D not certain. V was trimmed by 2 bases and J by 4 bases, leaving 5 bases between them. Germline V gene sequence: CDR1 ENHRY, CDR2 SYGVKD. This CDR3 is 13 amino acids long. CDR3 nucleotides: TGTGCCATCAGTGAGCGAGGCACCGGGGAGCTGTTTTTT. Translation gives CAISERGTGELFF.

This clonotype was observed many times. The CDR3 DNA is TGTGCCATCAGAACTGACAGGGAAGGAGCTGAAGCTTTCTTT. Protein sequence: CAIRTDREGAEAFF. V usage is TRBV10-3 and J usage is TRBJ1-1, with TRBD1 identical over 7 bases. Trimming removed 6 bases from V and 6 bases from J; junction bases left unmatched: 10. CDR3 length: 14 residues. Germline V gene data show CDR1 as ENHRY and CDR2 as SYGVKD.